A selection of T cell receptor beta chains follows, all from one sample in a study of PD-1 blockade in classical Hodgkin lymphoma. Profiled with immunoSEQ multiplex PCR; TCRdb holds only in-frame clones, not every one. The sample consists of 12,000 or so clones, about 85% of them appearing once. The sample here was CD8+ T cells from blood, taken before the fourth cycle of nivolumab. The receptors shown here come from a human donor with classical Hodgkin lymphoma. The donor label of this sample is uncertain. Each CDR3 is given with its conserved first and last residue. Each record gives: V gene, CDR3 length, D gene, J gene, clone size, CDR3 DNA, CDR3 protein. A D gene is named only where the DNA matches it firmly. Not all rows give a size; the values are once, few, many and, for expanded clones, a class.

>TRBV4-1|16|TRBD1|TRBJ1-3|once
TGCGCCAGCAGCCAAGAGGGGACAGGGGGGGGAAACACCATATATTTT
CASSQEGTGGGNTIYF
>TRBV15|16|NA|TRBJ1-4|NA
TGTGCCACCAGCAGAGATCCCACAGGACCCAATGAAAAACTGTTTTTT
CATSRDPTGPNEKLFF
>TRBV11-3|15|NA|TRBJ2-3|NA
TGTGCCAGCAGCCAAGTGCCCGATAGCACAGATACGCAGTATTTT
CASSQVPDSTDTQYF
>TRBV28|15|NA|TRBJ2-1|NA
TGTGCCAGCCAAGGGCGGATCTCGCCGAACAATGAGCAGTTCTTC
CASQGRISPNNEQFF
>TRBV19|12|NA|TRBJ2-2|NA
TGTGCCAGTAGTATCCGGGCCGGGGAGCTGTTTTTT
CASSIRAGELFF
>TRBV29-1|14|TRBD2|TRBJ2-5|NA
TGCAGCGTTGAAGATCGGGGCGGGAGGGAGACCCAGTACTTC
CSVEDRGGRETQYF
>TRBV15|16|TRBD1|TRBJ2-1|NA
TGTGCCACCAGCAGCGGTGGACAGGGGAGTTACAATGAGCAGTTCTTC
CATSSGGQGSYNEQFF
>TRBV27|17|TRBD2|TRBJ2-7|once
TGTGCCAGCAGTTTACGGGGACTAGCGGGATTAACCTACGAGCAGTACTTC
CASSLRGLAGLTYEQYF
>TRBV28|18|TRBD1|TRBJ2-6|NA
TGTGCCAGCAGTGCCCAAGGACAGGGATTCTCTGGGGCCAACGTCCTGACTTTC
CASSAQGQGFSGANVLTF
>TRBV2|14|NA|TRBJ2-7|NA
TGTGCCAGCAGTGAAGTTAGGACCGCCGAGGAGCAGTACTTC
CASSEVRTAEEQYF
>TRBV5-5|16|TRBD2|TRBJ2-5|once
TGTGCCAGCAGCTTCTCACGACTAGCGGGGGAAGAGACCCAGTACTTC
CASSFSRLAGEETQYF
>TRBV2|12|NA|TRBJ1-1|NA
TGTGCCAGCAGATACCTCGGGACTGAAGCTTTCTTT
CASRYLGTEAFF
>TRBV4-3|13|NA|TRBJ2-7|NA
TGCGCCAGCAGCCAGGACAGACCCTACGAGCAGTACTTC
CASSQDRPYEQYF
>TRBV14|14|NA|TRBJ2-7|NA
TGTGCCAGCAGCCAAATAGGACAAAGCTACGAGCAGTACTTC
CASSQIGQSYEQYF
>TRBV5-6|12|NA|TRBJ2-7|few
TGTGCCAGCAGCTTGGACGATTACGAGCAGTACTTC
CASSLDDYEQYF
>TRBV27|16|TRBD1|TRBJ1-4|once
TGTGCCAGCAGTTTCCTCGGACAGGGGCTAAGTGAAAAACTGTTTTTT
CASSFLGQGLSEKLFF
>TRBV18|15|NA|TRBJ1-2|NA
TGTGCCAGCTCACGACCGGGACTCCTAGGCTATGGCTACACCTTC
CASSRPGLLGYGYTF
>TRBV30|15|NA|TRBJ2-1|NA
TGTGCCTGGAGTGGGAGGGGGGCCTCCTACAATGAGCAGTTCTTC
CAWSGRGASYNEQFF
>TRBV30|11|TRBD2|TRBJ2-7|NA
TGTGCCTGGGGGACTAACTACGAGCAGTACTTC
CAWGTNYEQYF
>TRBV28|14|NA|TRBJ1-5|NA
TGTGCCAGCAGTATTAGACTGCTAGCGCAGCCCCAGCATTTT
CASSIRLLAQPQHF
>TRBV5-5|15|TRBD2|TRBJ2-7|few
TGTGCCAGCAGCCGAATAACTAGCGGCTCCTACGAGCAGTACTTC
CASSRITSGSYEQYF
>TRBV4-2|13|NA|TRBJ1-2|NA
TGTGCCAGCAGCCAAGTTACCTCTTATGGCTACACCTTC
CASSQVTSYGYTF
>TRBV7-9|13|NA|TRBJ2-3|NA
TGTGCCAGCAGCTTCCCCCACTGGCCTACGCAGTATTTT
CASSFPHWPTQYF
>TRBV10-3|17|NA|TRBJ1-1|NA
TGTGCCATCACCCGCCGGGGGGGGCGAAGGAATGGGACTGAAGCTTTCTTT
CAITRRGGRRNGTEAFF
>TRBV7-9|15|TRBD2|TRBJ2-7|NA
TGTGCCAGCAGCTTCGGGACTAGCGGGCTTTACGAGCAGTACTTC
CASSFGTSGLYEQYF
>TRBV27|17|TRBD2|TRBJ2-1|NA
TGTGCCAGCGGACCCACCCGAGCGGGAGGGCCTTTTCAGGAGCAGTTCTTC
CASGPTRAGGPFQEQFF
>TRBV19|12|NA|TRBJ2-2|NA
TGTGCCACCGAAGGGTACACCGGGGAGCTGTTTTTT
CATEGYTGELFF
>TRBV30|12|NA|TRBJ2-1|NA
TGTGCCTGGAGCGGGTTAGAGAATGAGCAGTTCTTC
CAWSGLENEQFF
>TRBV5-1|14|NA|TRBJ2-7|NA
TGCGCCAGCAGCTTGATCGGGGGTCGGGACGAGCAGTACTTC
CASSLIGGRDEQYF
>TRBV19|15|TRBD1|TRBJ1-6|NA
TGTGCCAGTAGTATTGGGACAGGGAATAATTCACCCCTCCACTTT
CASSIGTGNNSPLHF
>TRBV6-5|13|NA|TRBJ2-7|NA
TGTGCCAGCAGTTACGGAAATTCCTACGAGCAGTACTTC
CASSYGNSYEQYF
>TRBV7-9|16|TRBD2|TRBJ2-5|NA
TGTGCCAGCAGGAACGGACTAGCGGGACCTCAAGAGACCCAGTACTTC
CASRNGLAGPQETQYF
>TRBV7-9|16|TRBD1|TRBJ2-7|NA
TGTGCCAGCAGCTTAGGAGCTGGACAGGCCTCCTACGAGCAGTACTTC
CASSLGAGQASYEQYF
>TRBV5-4|14|TRBD1|TRBJ2-7|NA
TGTGCCAGCAGCTTTGGGACAGGGGTGTACGAGCAGTACTTC
CASSFGTGVYEQYF
>TRBV6-5|14|NA|TRBJ2-7|NA
TGTGCCAGCAGTTACTCGGGAAATTCCTACGAGCAGTACTTC
CASSYSGNSYEQYF
>TRBV28|15|TRBD1|TRBJ1-2|NA
TGTGCCAGCAGCCGGGACAGGGGGCCTTACTATGGCTACACCTTC
CASSRDRGPYYGYTF
>TRBV7-9|11|NA|TRBJ2-1|once
TGTGCCAGCAGTTGGGGCTATGAGCAGTTCTTC
CASSWGYEQFF
>TRBV6-6|12|NA|TRBJ2-7|NA
TGTGCCAGCAGTCAACTAGCCCGCGAGCAGTACTTC
CASSQLAREQYF
>TRBV27|15|NA|TRBJ2-1|NA
TGTGCCAGCACCGGAGGGGGGAGCCCCTACAATGAGCAGTTCTTC
CASTGGGSPYNEQFF
>TRBV27|14|NA|TRBJ1-2|NA
TGTGCCAGCAGTATCAGGATATTCGGCTATGGCTACACCTTC
CASSIRIFGYGYTF
>TRBV30|16|NA|TRBJ2-3|NA
TGTGCCTGGAAATCCGGCGTCGGCGGTAGCACAGATACGCAGTATTTT
CAWKSGVGGSTDTQYF